This T cell receptor beta chain stems from a study of OX40 agonist ivuxolimab in advanced cancers. Study in general: Patients were infused with ivuxolimab every 2 weeks at 0.01 to 10 mg/kg.

Clones were read by immunoSEQ multiplex PCR, and TCRdb kept only the in-frame ones, dropping some. The data show 15,000 to 20,000 clones, with 65% to 90% seen just once and 13% held by the top ten. No patient had autoimmune disease or received systemic immunosuppression. This clone was seen a single time. Sample: CD4+ or CD8+ T cells sorted from blood, taken in a trial of the OX40 agonist ivuxolimab. The sequence was collected from an adult with an advanced solid tumor such as melanoma, head and neck, liver or kidney cancer.

The DNA for the CDR3 is TGCAGCGTTGAAGATCCGGGGGGCCGCTATGGCTACACCTTC. Translating it yields CSVEDPGGRYGYTF. V gene TRBV29-1 combines with J gene TRBJ1-2; D might be TRBD1 (6 bases). V dropped 0 bases and J dropped 4 bases, with 12 bases sitting between them. Germline loops: CDR1 SQVTM, CDR2 ANQGSEA. This CDR3 contains 14 residues. Variable domain in full (rest from reference TRBV29-1 and TRBJ1-2): SAVISQKPSRDICQRGTSLTIQCQVDSQVTMMFWYRQQPGQSLTLIATANQGSEATYESGFVIDKFPISRPNLTFSTLTVSNMSPEDSSIYLCSVEDPGGRYGYTFGSGTRLTVV.